This section outlines one T cell receptor beta chain sequence together with its context. This sample was taken from a study of cytomegalovirus exposure and HLA in healthy donors. Clones were sequenced by immunoSEQ multiplex PCR, and TCRdb holds only the in-frame ones, with some missing. The data show just under 150,000 clones, approximately 90% seen once. This sequence was found in a man between 18 and 29 years old in good health and CMV-seropositive. Sequenced sample: PBMCs.

CDR3 nucleotide sequence: TGTGCCAGCAGCTTTGAGCTCACCGGGGAGCTGTTTTTT. It encodes CASSFELTGELFF. J is TRBJ2-2 and V is TRBV5-4; D call uncertain. The ends were cut back, 2 bases at V and 4 bases at J, with 6 bases in the middle. CDR1 and CDR2 (germline): SGHNT, YYREEE (reference sequence). This CDR3 region has 13 residues.